The 30 T cell receptor beta chains below come from one sample, sequenced in a study of shared clonotypes between healthy human individuals. Data came from immunoSEQ multiplex PCR; TCRdb stores just in-frame clones and leaves some out. The sample yields around 980,000 clones, around 78% seen once. The sample consisted of memory CD4+ T cells from PBMCs. Documented subset: CD45RA-negative fraction. All receptors come from a man aged 18 to 30 in good health. Some clones in this sample may be carry-over from other donors' samples.

This chain connects TRBV30 to TRBJ2-1; a weak D match, TRBD2 (5 bases). The CDR3 extends over 13 amino acids. In germline, CDR1 is GTSNPN, CDR2 SVGIG (reference sequence). The germline V and J ends were trimmed by 3 bases and 9 bases, with 15 bases remaining between them. The CDR3 nucleotides are TGTGCCTGGAGCGGCGACGGAGGACCTGAGCAGTTCTTC. It translates to CAWSGDGGPEQFF.

This clone was seen many times. Other nucleotide sequences from this sample produce the same CDR3. The chain uses TRBV5-1 and TRBJ1-3; D call uncertain. Trimming took 0 bases from V and 4 from J, leaving 14 bases between them. This CDR3 is built from 16 residues. Germline V gives CDR1 SGHRS, CDR2 YFSETQ. The CDR3 reads CASSLEASTAGNTIYF. For the CDR3, the DNA is TGCGCCAGCAGCTTGGAGGCATCGACTGCAGGAAACACCATATATTTT.

The chain links TRBV7-3 to TRBJ2-7, with 10 positions matching TRBD1. V was clipped by 5 bases and J by 3 bases; unmatched bases: 4. The CDR3 is 14 amino acids. CDR1 is SGHTA and CDR2 is FQGTGA in the germline V gene. The CDR3 loop is CASSPTGGGYEQYF. The CDR3, as DNA: TGTGCCAGCAGCCCGACAGGGGGCGGCTACGAGCAGTACTTC.

This clone appeared a single time. The J gene is TRBJ2-3, the V gene TRBV6-5; perhaps TRBD2 as D (6 bases). There are 14 residues in the CDR3. Between the trimmed V and J ends, which lost 10 bases and 6 bases, there was a span of 20 bases. The germline V gene has CDR1 MNHEY and CDR2 SVGAGI. The CDR3 reads CATSKSGAHDTQYF. In DNA form, the CDR3 reads TGTGCCACCTCGAAATCGGGAGCACATGATACGCAGTATTTT.

The genes are TRBV14 and TRBJ2-7; TRBD2 agrees at 13 bases. Germline values: CDR1 SGHDN, CDR2 FVKESK. The trim removed 1 base at V and 6 bases at J, leaving 6 bases unmatched. The CDR3 has 16 amino acids. The CDR3 loop is CASSQVVGLAGFEQYF. The CDR3 nucleotides read TGTGCCAGCAGCCAAGTAGTGGGACTAGCGGGATTCGAGCAGTACTTC.

CDR3 region: CASSRDRGPTDTQYF. DNA of the CDR3: TGTGCCAGTAGTAGGGACAGGGGGCCTACAGATACGCAGTATTTT. The chain couples TRBV19 to TRBJ2-3; 12 bases fit TRBD1. Unmatched junction bases numbered 2, after V lost 4 bases and J lost 3 bases. CDR1 is LNHDA, CDR2 SQIVND, per germline (reference sequence). This CDR3 region has 15 residues.

This CDR3 is CASSQGFGAFF. The CDR3 DNA is TGTGCCAGTAGTCAGGGATTTGGAGCTTTCTTT. The rearrangement joins TRBV19 to TRBJ1-1; D may be TRBD1 (5 bases). Germline CDR1 reads LNHDA; CDR2 reads SQIVND (reference sequence). Trimming took 5 bases from V and 10 from J, leaving 11 bases between them. This CDR3 is built from 11 residues.

The chain is built from TRBV18 and TRBJ1-1, with D possibly TRBD1 on 6 matching bases. From germline, CDR1 is KGHSH and CDR2 LQKENI. CDR3 length equals 16 residues. V shed 5 bases and J shed 5 bases, with 21 bases lying between them. The CDR3, as DNA: TGTGCCAGCTCAGACCGCGCATTGGTGGGACAAACTGAAGCTTTCTTT. This sequence encodes CASSDRALVGQTEAFF.

The DNA for the CDR3 is TGTGCCAGCAGCTACGAGCGGACAGACCACTATGGCTACACCTTC. Amino acid sequence: CASSYERTDHYGYTF. V is TRBV5-6 and J is TRBJ1-2, with D tentatively TRBD1 (6 bases). V was clipped by 3 bases and J by 3 bases, with 15 bases between them. CDR3 size: 15 residues. The germline V gene encodes CDR1 SGHDT and CDR2 YYEEEE.

V and J are TRBV4-1 and TRBJ2-7, with TRBD2 matching 7 bases. Germline values: CDR1 MGHRA, CDR2 YSYEKL. V dropped 4 bases and J dropped 5; count of bases not matched to a gene: 5. This CDR3 comprises 13 residues. The CDR3 region is CASSLRAGDEQYF. In DNA form, the CDR3 reads TGCGCCAGCAGCCTTAGGGCGGGGGACGAGCAGTACTTC.

The chain combines TRBV5-1 with TRBJ2-3, with 7 nucleotides matching TRBD1. Germline V gives CDR1 SGHRS, CDR2 YFSETQ. CDR3 length: 16 residues. The trim removed 0 bases at V and 0 bases at J, leaving 4 bases unmatched. The CDR3 DNA is TGCGCCAGCAGCTTGGAGCAGGGGGTTAGCACAGATACGCAGTATTTT. Translated: CASSLEQGVSTDTQYF. The complete variable domain, with remaining parts taken from reference TRBV5-1 and TRBJ2-3, reads KAGVTQTPRYLIKTRGQQVTLSCSPISGHRSVSWYQQTPGQGLQFLFEYFSETQRNKGNFPGRFSGRQFSNSRSEMNVSTLELGDSALYLCASSLEQGVSTDTQYFGPGTRLTVL.

This chain links TRBV10-3 with TRBJ1-1; tentatively, D is TRBD1 (6 bases). V lost 6 bases, J lost 3 bases, and 11 bases lay in between. This CDR3 region has 13 residues. Germline V gene sequence: CDR1 ENHRY, CDR2 SYGVKD. The CDR3 sequence is CAISGGQYTEAFF. In nucleotides, the CDR3 is TGTGCCATCAGCGGTGGACAGTACACTGAAGCTTTCTTT.

This clone has a single count. The chain is built from TRBV2 and TRBJ2-7; the D gene is possibly TRBD1 (6 bases). This CDR3 contains 14 residues. V was cut by 10 bases and J by 6 bases, with 22 bases left in between. CDR1 and CDR2 from the germline V gene are SNHLY and FYNNEI. The CDR3 loop is CATRDTQVSGEQYF. Here the CDR3 DNA reads TGTGCCACTAGGGACACCCAGGTTTCCGGCGAGCAGTACTTC.

This chain connects TRBV18 to TRBJ2-7, with TRBD1 as a possible D gene (5 bases). Germline loops: CDR1 KGHSH, CDR2 LQKENI. The V end lost 0 bases, the J end lost 6 bases, and 9 bases lay between the germline ends. This CDR3 spans 13 amino acids. CDR3 sequence: CASSPPGPAEQYF. Written as DNA, the CDR3 is TGTGCCAGCTCACCACCGGGGCCAGCCGAGCAGTACTTC. Together with reference TRBV18 and TRBJ2-7, the CDR3 gives the full variable domain: NAGVMQNPRHLVRRRGQEARLRCSPMKGHSHVYWYRQLPEEGLKFMVYLQKENIIDESGMPKERFSAEFPKEGPSILRIQQVVRGDSAAYFCASSPPGPAEQYFGPGTRLTVT.

This chain links TRBV10-3 with TRBJ1-3, with TRBD1 identical over 8 bases. The V and J ends lost 6 bases and 5 bases, in that order; junction bases with no gene match: 6. This CDR3 is built from 14 residues. Germline V gene data show CDR1 as ENHRY and CDR2 as SYGVKD. This chain's CDR3 is CAISLGQERNTIYF. The CDR3 DNA reads TGTGCCATCAGCCTGGGACAGGAAAGAAACACCATATATTTT.

With regard to this clone: This CDR3 is also generated by other DNA sequences in the sample. CDR3 protein: CASSPLRGANVLTF. As DNA, the CDR3 is TGTGCCAGCAGCCCCCTCCGCGGGGCCAACGTCCTGACTTTC. This chain uses TRBV11-2 with TRBJ2-6, with unresolved D. The ends were cut back, 5 bases at V and 4 bases at J, with 9 bases in the middle. This CDR3 region has 14 residues. Germline V gene data show CDR1 as SGHAT and CDR2 as FQNNGV. Variable domain in full (rest from reference TRBV11-2 and TRBJ2-6): EAGVAQSPRYKIIEKRQSVAFWCNPISGHATLYWYQQILGQGPKLLIQFQNNGVVDDSQLPKDRFSAERLKGVDSTLKIQPAKLEDSAVYLCASSPLRGANVLTFGAGSRLTVL.

Turning to this clone: One base away lies a much larger clone, so this may be a sequencing read error. The sample carries other DNA sequences with the same CDR3. This chain uses TRBV5-4 with TRBJ2-3; D is uncertain. This CDR3 spans 15 amino acids. Germline V gene lookup returns CDR1 SGHNT and CDR2 YYREEE (reference sequence). V dropped 4 bases and J dropped 0 bases, with 12 bases sitting between them. In DNA form, the CDR3 reads TGTGCCAGCAGCCCTACCAGCGCTAGCACAGATACGCAGTATTTT. Protein product: CASSPTSASTDTQYF.

Turning to this clone: A much bigger clone sits one base away, suggesting this may be a read error. The V call is TRBV9, the J call TRBJ2-7; D might be TRBD1 or TRBD2, each matching 6 bases. In germline, CDR1 is SGDLS, CDR2 YYNGEE. This CDR3 has 14 residues. Trimming pared 1 base from V and 7 bases from J, leaving 15 bases between. For the CDR3, the DNA is TGTGCCAGCAGCGTAAGGGGGGCAGGGGAAGAGCAGTACTTC. It specifies CASSVRGAGEEQYF.

The chain combines TRBV6-5 with TRBJ2-2, with D perhaps matching TRBD2 (6 bases). Germline loops: CDR1 MNHEY, CDR2 SVGAGI. The CDR3 contains 16 residues. Trimming took 3 bases from V and 6 from J, leaving 17 bases between them. The CDR3 DNA reads TGTGCCAGCAGTTATTGGTTGGGGGAGGTCGCCGGGGAGCTGTTTTTT. This encodes CASSYWLGEVAGELFF.

A note on this clone: Other DNA sequences in the same sample also yield this CDR3. The chain is built from TRBV6-5 and TRBJ2-6; D is undetermined. Trimming stripped 0 bases from V and 3 bases from J, with 6 bases between. The CDR3 consists of 15 residues. Germline V gene sequence: CDR1 MNHEY, CDR2 SVGAGI. The CDR3 DNA is TGTGCCAGCAGTTACTCGGGTGTTGGGGCCAACGTCCTGACTTTC. Protein sequence: CASSYSGVGANVLTF.

The CDR3 region has the DNA TGTGCCAGCAGCCCGGGACCCCACTACGAGCAGTACTTC. As protein: CASSPGPHYEQYF. The gene calls are TRBV11-1 and TRBJ2-7; D is perhaps TRBD1 or TRBD2 (5 bases each). Germline V gene data show CDR1 as SGHAT and CDR2 as FQDESV (reference sequence). The CDR3 contains 13 residues. V shed 5 bases and J shed 3 bases, with 11 bases lying between them.

Concerning this clone itself: A far larger clone is just one base off, so this is likely a read error. The chain has TRBV7-2 and TRBJ2-1, with D maybe TRBD2 (6 bases). The CDR3 is 14 residues long. From germline, CDR1 is SGHTA and CDR2 FQGNSA. V was shortened by 8 bases and J by 8 bases, with 19 bases between the two germline ends. The CDR3 nucleotides read TGTGCCAGCGCTAGCAGGAGGGTTGGACATGAGCAGTTCTTC. It is translated as CASASRRVGHEQFF.

This chain links TRBV2 with TRBJ1-4; 9 nucleotides line up with TRBD1. Germline CDR1 reads SNHLY; CDR2 reads FYNNEI. V was pared by 4 bases and J by 6 bases, with 21 bases of the junction left unmatched. This CDR3 is 20 amino acids long. The CDR3 sequence: CASSVPRRDRVGVGYEKLFF. The DNA of the CDR3 is TGTGCCAGCAGTGTCCCCCGCCGGGACAGGGTAGGCGTCGGCTATGAAAAACTGTTTTTT.

The CDR3 DNA follows: TGCGCCAGCAGCTTGGAGGAAGGTTCCACTGAAGCTTTCTTT. It codes for CASSLEEGSTEAFF. The chain has TRBV5-1 and TRBJ1-1; D is unclear. The CDR3 contains 14 residues. Germline V CDR1 and CDR2: SGHRS, YFSETQ. Trimming shortened V by 0 bases and J by 4 bases, and 10 bases separated the two germline ends.

The rearrangement joins TRBV5-8 to TRBJ2-3; possible D gene TRBD2, 6 bases. The V gene's germline CDR1 is SGHTS and CDR2 YDEGEE. The CDR3 extends over 16 amino acids. V lost 4 bases and J lost 4, with 19 bases in between. DNA for the CDR3: TGTGCCAGCAGCAAGCCGGGACTTACTCCCCCAGATACGCAGTATTTT. Amino acid sequence: CASSKPGLTPPDTQYF.

The V and J genes are TRBV14 and TRBJ2-5; D is unresolved. The CDR3 sequence is 12 residues long. Trimming removed 4 bases at V and 1 base at J, with 4 bases between. The germline gives CDR1 SGHDN, CDR2 FVKESK. The CDR3 is CASSRLQETQYF. For the CDR3, the DNA is TGTGCCAGCAGCCGCCTCCAAGAGACCCAGTACTTC.

This clone was counted a few times. The chain recombines TRBV5-1 with TRBJ1-1, with a possible D match to TRBD1 (5 bases). The germline V gene encodes CDR1 SGHRS and CDR2 YFSETQ. CDR3 length: 13 residues. With 4 bases removed from V and 4 bases from J, the gap between germline ends came to 11 bases. CDR3 sequence (DNA): TGCGCCAGCAGCATCCAGGGTAGCACTGAAGCTTTCTTT. Protein product: CASSIQGSTEAFF.

The chain couples TRBV20-1 to TRBJ2-7; D is ambiguous. Germline CDR1 reads DFQATT; CDR2 reads SNEGSKA (reference sequence). There are 11 residues in the CDR3. The V end lost 7 bases, the J end lost 6 bases, and 13 bases lay between the germline ends. Written as DNA, the CDR3 is TGCAGTGTTGGGAAAAACGCCGAGCAGTACTTC. This gives the protein CSVGKNAEQYF.

J is TRBJ2-2 and V is TRBV2, with 11 bases aligning to TRBD2. This CDR3 spans 16 amino acids. Trimming at V came to 7 bases and at J to 4 bases, leaving 8 bases not matched to a gene. Germline CDR1 SNHLY, CDR2 FYNNEI. CDR3 amino acids: CASKIAGGPGTGELFF. The CDR3 DNA is TGTGCCAGCAAAATAGCGGGAGGGCCGGGCACCGGGGAGCTGTTTTTT.

J is TRBJ2-3 and V is TRBV27; 11 bases align to TRBD2. The CDR3 sequence is 16 residues long. The germline gives CDR1 MNHEY, CDR2 SMNVEV (reference sequence). With 6 bases clipped from V and 5 bases from J, the junction kept 10 bases outside the gene matches. The CDR3 spells CASSPRTSGFLDTQYF. DNA for the CDR3: TGTGCCAGCAGCCCGAGGACTAGCGGGTTTTTAGATACGCAGTATTTT.